The T cell receptor (beta chain) described here comes from a study of tumor and adjacent non-tumor tissue in lung cancer. Background on the study: The cohort had 12 adenocarcinoma, a couple of squamous cell and 1 small cell patients. The patients, around 10 men and a few women, were roughly 30 to 80 with stage I to III disease.

This sample's RNA came from whole unsorted tissue. Study-wide results and limits: Tumor repertoires had a smaller top 100 clone share than normal lung.

A modified ARM-PCR protocol with three rounds of nested PCR amplified TCRbeta. TCRdb re-derived calls from the multiplex PCR reads in MiXCR, one entry per CDR3 protein. Of 76,000 or so distinct CDR3 sequences in the sample, about two thirds were seen once. Note on this clonotype: Antigen unknown.

Losses at the gene ends were 2 bases for V and 5 bases for J; bases not matched to a gene: 6. The CDR3 is made up of 15 amino acids. Per germline, CDR1 LGHNA and CDR2 YNFKEQ. The receptor's source is a woman in her 70s with non-small cell lung cancer. The specimen sequenced was lung tumor tissue. The V and J genes are TRBV4-2 and TRBJ2-1; TRBD1 agrees at 7 bases. The chain's CDR3 is CASSQTAGGNNEQFF. CDR3 sequence (DNA): TGTGCCAGCAGCCAAACGGCAGGGGGTAACAATGAGCAGTTCTTC.